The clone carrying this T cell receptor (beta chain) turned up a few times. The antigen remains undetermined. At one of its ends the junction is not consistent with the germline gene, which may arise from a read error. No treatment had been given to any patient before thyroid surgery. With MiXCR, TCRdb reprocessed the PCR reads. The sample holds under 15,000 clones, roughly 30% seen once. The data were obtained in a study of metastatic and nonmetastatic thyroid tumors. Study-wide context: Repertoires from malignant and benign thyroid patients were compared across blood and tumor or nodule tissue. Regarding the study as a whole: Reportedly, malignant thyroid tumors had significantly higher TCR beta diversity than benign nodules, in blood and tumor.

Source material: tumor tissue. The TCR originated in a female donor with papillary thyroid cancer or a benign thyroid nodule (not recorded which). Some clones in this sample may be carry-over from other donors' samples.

The CDR3 coding sequence is TGTGTCAGCGGGGGACACCAAGAGACCAAGTACTTC. This encodes CVSGGHQETKYF. The chain carries TRBV6-2 or TRBV6-3 and TRBJ2-5; 8 nucleotides match TRBD2. CDR3 size: 12 residues. In germline, CDR1 is MNHEY, CDR2 SVGEGT.